The rows below give T cell receptor beta chains drawn from one sample of a study of shared clonotypes between healthy human individuals. TCRdb's copy holds only in-frame clones and misses some; the assay was immunoSEQ multiplex PCR. The table shows a few hundred thousand clones, with around 97% occurring only once. The specimen was naive CD4+ T cells sorted from blood. Receptor source: a woman aged 25-40 years in good health. CDR3s include the opening cysteine and the closing phenylalanine or tryptophan. A D gene is named only where the DNA matches it firmly. A row's size may be missing; if present it is once, few, many or a size class.

>TRBJ1-1|-|-|TRBV5-6
TGTGCCAGCAGCTTGGTAGCAGGCACTGAAGCTTTCTTT
CASSLVAGTEAFF
>TRBJ2-6|-|-|TRBV5-1
TGCGCCAGCAGCTTGAGGTTTTGGGTGTCGGGTGCGTCTGGGGCCAACGTCCTGACTTTC
CASSLRFWVSGASGANVLTF
>TRBJ2-3|-|-|TRBV28
TGTGCCAGCAGTCACGACCTGAATACGCAGTATTTT
CASSHDLNTQYF
>TRBJ1-1|-|-|TRBV18
TGTGCCAGCTCACCGGACAGCACGAACACTGAAGCTTTCTTT
CASSPDSTNTEAFF
>TRBJ2-7|TRBD2|-|TRBV27
TGTGCCAGCAGTATATTAGCGGGAGCGGGCGAGCAGTACTTC
CASSILAGAGEQYF
>TRBJ1-5|TRBD1|-|TRBV19
TGTGCCAGTAGTCGCTACTCCGGGACAGGGAAGGGTCAGCCCCAGCATTTT
CASSRYSGTGKGQPQHF
>TRBJ1-3|-|-|TRBV9
TGTGCCAGCAGCGTAGGATCCCATTATACCCTCCCAGGGAACACCATATATTTT
CASSVGSHYTLPGNTIYF
>TRBJ2-1|-|-|TRBV28
TGTGCCAGCAGTTTAAGGGGGGATGAGCAGTTCTTC
CASSLRGDEQFF
>TRBJ1-5|-|-|TRBV21-1
TGTGCCAGCAGCAAATTCGGACGTTCGGGGCCCCATCAGCCCCAGCATTTT
CASSKFGRSGPHQPQHF
>TRBJ1-5|-|-|TRBV19
TGTGCCACTCAGGACCGGGCGGGACAGCCCCAGCATTTT
CATQDRAGQPQHF
>TRBJ1-2|TRBD1|once|TRBV7-9
TGTGCCAGCAGCCGACTTCGAGGGACAGGGGTTACCGGCTACACCTTC
CASSRLRGTGVTGYTF
>TRBJ2-3|-|-|TRBV5-1
TGCGCCAGCAGCTTGTTCGGGAGCACAGATACGCAGTATTTT
CASSLFGSTDTQYF
>TRBJ2-4|-|-|TRBV5-1
TGCGCCAGCAGCTTGACCTATGATGGAACAGCCAAAAACATTCAGTACTTC
CASSLTYDGTAKNIQYF
>TRBJ2-3|-|-|TRBV5-1
TGCGCCAGCAGCCGAGGTGCAGATACGCAGTATTTT
CASSRGADTQYF
>TRBJ1-5|-|-|TRBV28
TGTGCCAGCATTGGGGGTCTGAGCAATCAGCCCCAGCATTTT
CASIGGLSNQPQHF
>TRBJ2-1|-|-|TRBV5-1
TGCGCCAGCAGCCCCACCCTGACAACCCGCTCCTACAATGAGCAGTTCTTC
CASSPTLTTRSYNEQFF
>TRBJ2-5|-|-|TRBV7-9
TGTGCCAGCAGCCCCGTCCCAGCAGAAGAAGAGACCCAGTACTTC
CASSPVPAEEETQYF
>TRBJ2-7|-|-|TRBV7-2
TGTGCCAGCAGCTTAGGTGCGGGGCTATTACCCTACGAGCAGTACTTC
CASSLGAGLLPYEQYF
>TRBJ2-1|TRBD2|-|TRBV6-1
TGTGCCAGCCATAGTTGGACTAGCGGGTACAATGAGCAGTTCTTC
CASHSWTSGYNEQFF
>TRBJ2-2|TRBD2|once|TRBV5-1
TGCGCCAGCAGCCAATGGACTAGCGGGAGCTACAAAACCGGGGAGCTGTTTTTT
CASSQWTSGSYKTGELFF
>TRBJ2-2|-|-|TRBV27
TGTGCCAGCAGCTTTCTTAACCCGGGCGGGGAGCTGTTTTTT
CASSFLNPGGELFF
>TRBJ2-1|TRBD2|-|TRBV5-4
TGTGCCAGCAGCCCTCAAGCTAGCGGGAGCTCCTACAATGAGCAGTTCTTC
CASSPQASGSSYNEQFF
>TRBJ2-2|TRBD1|-|TRBV2
TGTGCCAGCAGTGAAGAGGGCCAGGGGGTGAACACCGGGGAGCTGTTTTTT
CASSEEGQGVNTGELFF
>TRBJ2-5|TRBD2|-|TRBV7-3
TGTGCCAGCAGCCCTAGCGGGAGAAGAGAGACCCAGTACTTC
CASSPSGRRETQYF
>TRBJ2-1|TRBD1|once|TRBV5-1
TGCGCCAGCAGCTCCCCGGGGGGGACAGGGGGCAGTGAGCAGTTCTTC
CASSSPGGTGGSEQFF
>TRBJ2-1|-|-|TRBV5-1
TGCGCCAGCAGCTTGGGGCCCCAGGGTTACAATGAGCAGTTCTTC
CASSLGPQGYNEQFF
>TRBJ1-1|-|-|TRBV6-1
TGTGCCAGCGCTCAACTCATGAACACTGAAGCTTTCTTT
CASAQLMNTEAFF
>TRBJ1-2|TRBD1|-|TRBV5-1
TGCGCCAGCAGCGGACAGGGGGCGACAATCTATGGCTACACCTTC
CASSGQGATIYGYTF
>TRBJ2-5|TRBD2|once|TRBV7-6
TGTGCCAGCAGTCTAGCGGTCCAAGAGACCCAGTACTTC
CASSLAVQETQYF
>TRBJ1-2|-|-|TRBV5-1
TGCGCCAGCAGCTTCGGGGATGTTGGCTACACCTTC
CASSFGDVGYTF
>TRBJ2-2|-|-|TRBV27
TGTGCCAGCAGTTTAAGGGGGGTCACCGGGGAGCTGTTTTTT
CASSLRGVTGELFF
>TRBJ1-1|-|once|TRBV2
TGTGCCAGCACAACAAGAGGGGACACTGAAGCTTTCTTT
CASTTRGDTEAFF
>TRBJ2-7|TRBD1|-|TRBV5-1
TGCGCCAGCAGACTCGACAGGGGGCGCGACGAGCAGTACTTC
CASRLDRGRDEQYF
>TRBJ1-5|-|-|TRBV5-5
TGTGCCAGCAGCTTGGCGGGCAGGGATGCCCAGCCCCAGCATTTT
CASSLAGRDAQPQHF